This TCR beta chain stems from a study of memory B cells and T cells in multiple sclerosis. This clone qualifies as medium-sized. Antigen: not known. TCRdb's copy holds only in-frame clones and misses some; the assay was immunoSEQ multiplex PCR. This sample has fewer than 9,500 clones, with roughly 50% found just once. Whole-study findings and limits: Normalization was needed because clone-set size differences affected shared clonotype counts.

The germline gives CDR1 MRHNA, CDR2 SNTAGT. The CDR3 loop spans 15 amino acids. J gave up 6 bases and V 2 bases, and 0 bases lay outside the gene matches. This chain joins TRBV6-4 and TRBJ2-1, with TRBD2 matching 14 bases. Sequencing was carried out using memory (CD45RO+) CD8+ T cells from blood. This clonotype was obtained from a human donor with multiple sclerosis. In nucleotides, the CDR3 is TGTGCCAGCAGTGACGGGACTAGCGGGGGCAATGAGCAGTTCTTC. It yields the protein CASSDGTSGGNEQFF.